This passage covers 29 T cell receptor beta chains from one sample sequenced in a study of shared clonotypes between healthy human individuals. The table came from immunoSEQ multiplex PCR; TCRdb's copy has only in-frame clones and leaves some out. The profile shows about 1 million clones, under 80% of them singletons. Sequencing input: memory CD4+ T cells sorted from blood. Subset denoted: CD45RA-negative fraction. All receptors derive from a man between 18 and 35 years old in good health.

This clone was counted many times. The genes are TRBV25-1 and TRBJ1-2, with D possibly being TRBD1 (6 bases). The CDR3 runs to 14 residues. Trimming removed 8 bases at V and 3 bases at J, with 16 bases between. The germline V gene has CDR1 MGHDK and CDR2 SYGVNS. The CDR3 is CASSPQGRYYGYTF. DNA of the CDR3: TGTGCCAGCTCCCCTCAGGGGCGGTACTATGGCTACACCTTC.

This clone occurred once. CDR3 nucleotides: TGTGCCAGCAGCTCTGACAGGGCTCAAGAGACCCAGTACTTC. Its translation: CASSSDRAQETQYF. The genes are TRBV7-3 and TRBJ2-5; TRBD1 matches 7 bases. Germline assignment: CDR1 SGHTA and CDR2 FQGTGA. The CDR3 has 14 residues. With 4 bases clipped from V and 2 bases from J, the junction kept 4 bases outside the gene matches. Full variable domain (outside the CDR3, taken from reference TRBV7-3 and TRBJ2-5): GAGVSQTPSNKVTEKGKYVELRCDPISGHTALYWYRQSLGQGPEFLIYFQGTGAADDSGLPNDRFFAVRPEGSVSTLKIQRTERGDSAVYLCASSSDRAQETQYFGPGTRLLVL.

This rearrangement joins TRBV5-3 to TRBJ1-4; TRBD1 matches at 7 bases. TRBV5-3 is an ORF for which the function is uncertain. V trimming: 1 base; J trimming: 2 bases; junction bases outside the gene matches: 14. The CDR3 extends over 19 amino acids. CDR3 in amino acids: CARSLHNPGQFLTNEKLFF. DNA for the CDR3: TGTGCCAGAAGCTTGCATAATCCGGGACAGTTCCTTACTAATGAAAAACTGTTTTTT.

The sample holds a few counts of this clone. The CDR3 DNA reads TGTGCCAGCAGTGTCGAAGCGGGGAACTACGAGCAGTACTTC. Its translation is CASSVEAGNYEQYF. The chain is built from TRBV2 and TRBJ2-7; 7 bases fit TRBD2. V dropped 4 bases and J dropped 3; count of bases not matched to a gene: 6. Germline V gene sequence: CDR1 SNHLY, CDR2 FYNNEI. This CDR3 is 14 amino acids long.

This clone has just one count. V is TRBV7-9 and J is TRBJ1-1, with TRBD1 matching 9 bases. The CDR3 is made up of 17 amino acids. V trimming: 5 bases; J trimming: 4 bases; junction bases outside the gene matches: 14. From germline, CDR1 is SEHNR and CDR2 FQNEAQ (reference sequence). The CDR3 protein is CASSPVPGQGSGTEAFF. DNA of the CDR3: TGTGCCAGCAGCCCGGTCCCGGGACAGGGTTCGGGCACTGAAGCTTTCTTT.

V usage is TRBV19 and J usage is TRBJ2-3; D might be TRBD1 (6 bases). V was pared by 7 bases and J by 1 base, with 15 bases between. The CDR3 has 15 residues. The germline gives CDR1 LNHDA, CDR2 SQIVND (reference sequence). The CDR3 bases are TGTGCCAGTAAGGGGGTAACTAGGGGCACAGATACGCAGTATTTT. Translating gives CASKGVTRGTDTQYF.

A few counts support this clone. This sample includes further DNA sequences coding for the same CDR3. The J gene is TRBJ2-7, the V gene TRBV11-2; unclear D gene. The V end was cut by 0 bases, the J end by 2 bases, with 8 bases between. Germline CDR1 reads SGHAT; CDR2 reads FQNNGV. The length of the CDR3 is 14 residues. The CDR3 nucleotides read TGTGCCAGCAGCTTAGATCTAGTAACCTACGAGCAGTACTTC. The encoded protein is CASSLDLVTYEQYF. Based on the CDR3 plus reference TRBV11-2 and TRBJ2-7, the full variable domain is EAGVAQSPRYKIIEKRQSVAFWCNPISGHATLYWYQQILGQGPKLLIQFQNNGVVDDSQLPKDRFSAERLKGVDSTLKIQPAKLEDSAVYLCASSLDLVTYEQYFGPGTRLTVT.

V and J are TRBV5-4 and TRBJ1-1, with TRBD1 identical over 7 bases. J gave up 0 bases and V 4 bases, and 6 bases lay outside the gene matches. Germline V CDR1 and CDR2: SGHNT, YYREEE (reference sequence). The CDR3 length is 15 residues. CDR3 nucleotide sequence: TGTGCCAGCAGCCCTTCGGGACAGATGAACACTGAAGCTTTCTTT. Residues: CASSPSGQMNTEAFF.

Concerning this clone itself: The sample has other DNA sequences that encode this CDR3 too. J is TRBJ2-5 and V is TRBV19; 9 bases are shared with TRBD1. The CDR3 totals 15 residues. Germline V CDR1 and CDR2: LNHDA, SQIVND (reference sequence). The junction had 8 bases not matched to a gene; V was cut back by 5 bases and J by 4 bases. The CDR3: CASSGGTGLRETQYF. DNA for the CDR3: TGTGCCAGTAGTGGAGGGACAGGGTTGAGAGAGACCCAGTACTTC. The entire variable domain, with the rest obtained from reference TRBV19 and TRBJ2-5, is as follows: DGGITQSPKYLFRKEGQNVTLSCEQNLNHDAMYWYRQDPGQGLRLIYYSQIVNDFQKGDIAEGYSVSREKKESFPLTVTSAQKNPTAFYLCASSGGTGLRETQYFGPGTRLLVL.

The genes are TRBV19 and TRBJ2-6; D is ambiguous. CDR1 and CDR2 (germline): LNHDA, SQIVND (reference sequence). V was clipped by 1 base and J by 0 bases, with 4 bases between them. The CDR3 has 15 amino acids. CDR3 residues: CASSIAHSGANVLTF. The CDR3 nucleotides read TGTGCCAGTAGTATAGCCCACTCTGGGGCCAACGTCCTGACTTTC.

The chain has TRBV1 and TRBJ2-5. TRBV1 is a known pseudogene. The CDR3 totals 19 residues. CDR3 coding DNA: TGCACCAGCAGCCAAGATTGGGGGGCGGGGCCTTTTCCCCAAGAGACCCAGTACTTC. It codes for CTSSQDWGAGPFPQETQYF.

The rearrangement joins TRBV2 to TRBJ1-6; D not resolved. The CDR3 totals 13 residues. Germline assignment: CDR1 SNHLY and CDR2 FYNNEI. Trimming removed 7 bases at V and 6 bases at J, with 10 bases between. CDR3: CASTGETNSPLHF. The CDR3 DNA reads as TGTGCCAGCACCGGGGAGACTAATTCACCCCTCCACTTT.

The gene calls are TRBV5-6 and TRBJ2-7; D may correspond to TRBD1 or TRBD2 (5 bases each). Trimming took off 5 bases at V and 3 bases at J, with 15 bases between the two ends. The CDR3 has 14 residues. CDR1 is SGHDT and CDR2 is YYEEEE in the germline V gene. CDR3 nucleotide sequence: TGTGCCAGCAGTAAGGGACCTAATAACTACGAGCAGTACTTC. Translating gives CASSKGPNNYEQYF. Filled out from reference TRBV5-6 and TRBJ2-7, the complete variable domain reads DAGVTQSPTHLIKTRGQQVTLRCSPKSGHDTVSWYQQALGQGPQFIFQYYEEEERQRGNFPDRFSGHQFPNYSSELNVNALLLGDSALYLCASSKGPNNYEQYFGPGTRLTVT.

J is TRBJ2-2 and V is TRBV5-1; D may be TRBD1 (6 bases). The CDR3 totals 15 residues. The germline V gene encodes CDR1 SGHRS and CDR2 YFSETQ. The ends were cut back, 2 bases at V and 3 bases at J, with 11 bases in the middle. In DNA, the CDR3 is TGCGCCAGCAGCTTACAGGGATCTGACACCGGGGAGCTGTTTTTT. Its translation: CASSLQGSDTGELFF.

The rearrangement links TRBV5-8 to TRBJ1-5, with D perhaps matching TRBD1 (5 bases). CDR3 length: 14 amino acids. Germline loops: CDR1 SGHTS, CDR2 YDEGEE. V shed 1 base and J shed 2 bases, with 7 bases lying between them. CDR3 sequence: CASSLRRGNQPQHF. The CDR3 DNA follows: TGTGCCAGCAGCTTGCGCAGGGGCAATCAGCCCCAGCATTTT.

This clone has only a few counts. The chain uses TRBV9 and TRBJ2-5; 9 bases fit TRBD1. The last part of the DNA fits TRBJ2-7 better; the J call may be wrong. Germline CDR1 reads SGDLS; CDR2 reads YYNGEE. The length of the CDR3 is 16 residues. The CDR3 protein is CASSPSSPGQGYEQYF. Written as DNA, the CDR3 is TGTGCCAGCAGCCCCTCGTCTCCGGGACAGGGCTACGAGCAGTACTTC.

The CDR3: CASSRTGGIQETQYF. The CDR3 DNA reads TGTGCCAGCAGCAGGACAGGGGGCATCCAAGAGACCCAGTACTTC. The genes are TRBV5-4 and TRBJ2-5, with 11 bases lining up with TRBD1. CDR3 length: 15 residues. The germline V gene has CDR1 SGHNT and CDR2 YYREEE (reference sequence). The junction had 3 bases not matched to a gene; V was cut back by 4 bases and J by 1 base.

The V gene is TRBV15, the J gene TRBJ2-1, with 9 bases that match TRBD1. After removal of 4 bases from V and 3 bases from J, the junction contained 7 bases not matched to a gene. This CDR3 has 16 amino acids. Looked up from germline, CDR1 is LNHNV and CDR2 is YYDKDF (reference sequence). The CDR3 sequence is CATSTGPGQGYNEQFF. For the CDR3, the DNA is TGTGCCACCAGCACCGGACCGGGACAGGGCTACAATGAGCAGTTCTTC.

A few counts support this clone. The CDR3 nucleotides read TGTGCCAGCACCCCGGGACTAGGGGGGGCGGGGGAGCTGTTTTTT. Translating it yields CASTPGLGGAGELFF. The V and J genes are TRBV6-5 and TRBJ2-2; 8 bases fit TRBD2. The germline V gene encodes CDR1 MNHEY and CDR2 SVGAGI. This CDR3 comprises 15 residues. Unmatched junction bases numbered 12, after V lost 7 bases and J lost 8 bases.

The J gene is TRBJ1-3, the V gene TRBV21-1. TRBV21-1 has pseudogene status. This CDR3 spans 18 amino acids. CDR3 sequence: CASSPLGRQSLSGNTIYF. The CDR3 bases are TGTGCCAGCAGCCCTCTCGGTCGGCAGAGCCTCTCTGGAAACACCATATATTTT.

As to this clone: Other DNA sequences in this sample translate to the same CDR3. This chain links TRBV18 with TRBJ2-7; weak D call: TRBD1 (6 bases). The CDR3 has 15 residues. Germline CDR1 reads KGHSH; CDR2 reads LQKENI. Trimming took off 3 bases at V and 3 bases at J, with 15 bases between the two ends. This chain's CDR3 is CASSPPSLQGYEQYF. In DNA, the CDR3 is TGTGCCAGCTCACCCCCCAGTTTACAGGGCTACGAGCAGTACTTC.

This chain links TRBV9 with TRBJ2-2; D is ambiguous. Germline V gene data show CDR1 as SGDLS and CDR2 as YYNGEE. The CDR3 has 16 residues. Trimming cost V 2 bases and J 1 base, with 12 bases left between them. The CDR3 DNA follows: TGTGCCAGCAGCGTCAGAGATTCCTTGAACACCGGGGAGCTGTTTTTT. Translating gives CASSVRDSLNTGELFF.

The CDR3 nucleotides are TGTGCCAGCAGCTTAAATTCCTTGGACGGCTATGGCTACACCTTC. Translating gives CASSLNSLDGYGYTF. This chain joins TRBV7-8 and TRBJ1-2; the D is unclear. Germline loops: CDR1 SGHVS, CDR2 FQNEAQ. Trimming pared 2 bases from V and 4 bases from J, leaving 14 bases between. The CDR3 spans 15 residues. The complete variable domain, with remaining parts taken from reference TRBV7-8 and TRBJ1-2, reads GAGVSQSPRYKVAKRGQDVALRCDPISGHVSLFWYQQALGQGPEFLTYFQNEAQLDKSGLPSDRFFAERPEGSVSTLKIQRTQQEDSAVYLCASSLNSLDGYGYTFGSGTRLTVV.

CDR3 DNA: TGTGCCAGCAGCCCGGACCTGCAATATGGCTACACCTTC. Translation gives CASSPDLQYGYTF. This chain connects TRBV14 to TRBJ1-2; D not resolved. Trimming left V 4 bases short and J 5 bases short, with 11 bases between. Per the germline V gene, CDR1 is SGHDN and CDR2 is FVKESK. The CDR3 spans 13 residues.

This clone has a count of ten or more. The rearrangement joins TRBV6-1 to TRBJ1-2; perhaps TRBD1 as D (5 bases). From germline, CDR1 is MNHNS and CDR2 SASEGT. Trimming took off 6 bases at V and 4 bases at J, with 12 bases between the two ends. The CDR3 consists of 13 residues. CDR3 amino acids: CASRGVVSYGYTF. The CDR3 region has the DNA TGTGCCAGCAGGGGGGTGGTTAGCTATGGCTACACCTTC.

This chain connects TRBV10-3 to TRBJ1-2; possibly TRBD1 for D (5 bases). There are 15 residues in the CDR3. V was cut by 2 bases and J by 4 bases, with 14 bases left in between. Per the germline V gene, CDR1 is ENHRY and CDR2 is SYGVKD. The CDR3, as DNA: TGTGCCATCAGTGAGGGCAGGGCTTTCGGCTATGGCTACACCTTC. It specifies CAISEGRAFGYGYTF.

In the case of this clone: The junction and the germline gene differ at one end; a read error may be behind it. This specimen includes other DNA sequences encoding the same CDR3. The gene calls are TRBV6-1 and TRBJ2-3; the D gene is possibly TRBD1 (8 bases). The CDR3 is 14 amino acids. Germline V CDR1 and CDR2: MNHNS, SASEGT. The CDR3 nucleotides read TGCGCCACACGGGGGGACAGGCTCACAGATACGCAGTATTTT. Translating it yields CATRGDRLTDTQYF.

This chain links TRBV19 with TRBJ2-3; possibly TRBD1 or TRBD2 for D (5 bases each). Trimming left V 5 bases short and J 5 bases short, with 8 bases between. CDR1 and CDR2 from the germline V gene are LNHDA and SQIVND (reference sequence). This CDR3 spans 12 amino acids. For the CDR3, the DNA is TGTGCCAGTAGTGTGAGGGGAGATACGCAGTATTTT. Its protein product is CASSVRGDTQYF.

The chain is built from TRBV4-1 and TRBJ1-5; possibly TRBD1 for D (5 bases). This CDR3 is 16 amino acids long. Germline V gives CDR1 MGHRA, CDR2 YSYEKL. The V and J ends lost 0 bases and 1 base respectively, with 10 bases between them. Here the CDR3 DNA reads TGCGCCAGCAGCCAAGATATCGGGGGAAGCAATCAGCCCCAGCATTTT. Translation: CASSQDIGGSNQPQHF.